This entry lists 21 T cell receptor beta chains sequenced from one sample in a study of blood T cell repertoires in COVID-19. Measured with immunoSEQ multiplex PCR; TCRdb has only the in-frame clones, and not every one. The table shows over 200,000 clones, with approximately 90% occurring only once. Sequences were obtained from peripheral blood. These receptors originate from a man in his thirties or forties with COVID-19, enrolled during active disease.

The chain recombines TRBV14 with TRBJ2-7, with D maybe TRBD2 (6 bases). The CDR3 covers 12 residues. Per germline, CDR1 SGHDN and CDR2 FVKESK. The V end was cut by 3 bases, the J end by 8 bases, with 11 bases between. The CDR3 sequence is CASSQGGNKQYF. For the CDR3, the DNA is TGTGCCAGCAGCCAGGGGGGTAACAAGCAGTACTTC.

The chain has TRBV11-3 and TRBJ2-1, with 16 positions matching TRBD2. V trimming: 4 bases; J trimming: 0 bases; junction bases outside the gene matches: 3. Per germline, CDR1 SGHNT and CDR2 YENEEA. There are 18 residues in the CDR3. This chain's CDR3 is CASSWGLAGGSSYNEQFF. For the CDR3, the DNA is TGTGCCAGCAGCTGGGGACTAGCGGGAGGGAGCTCCTACAATGAGCAGTTCTTC.

The chain carries TRBV5-1 and TRBJ2-1; 11 nucleotides agree with TRBD2. This CDR3 is 16 amino acids long. Germline values: CDR1 SGHRS, CDR2 YFSETQ. The ends lost 1 base at V and 4 bases at J; junction bases unmatched: 4. CDR3 loop: CASSLSGLAEYNEQFF. CDR3 sequence (DNA): TGCGCCAGCAGCTTGTCGGGACTAGCGGAGTACAATGAGCAGTTCTTC.

The chain links TRBV7-2 to TRBJ2-3; 8 nucleotides agree with TRBD2. Unmatched junction bases numbered 13, after V lost 5 bases and J lost 6 bases. CDR1 is SGHTA, CDR2 FQGNSA, per germline. This CDR3 has 16 residues. The CDR3 loop is CASSPHGSAGADTQYF. In DNA, the CDR3 is TGTGCCAGCAGCCCCCATGGGTCAGCGGGGGCGGATACGCAGTATTTT.

CDR3 sequence (DNA): TGTGCCAGTAGTTTGGTGCGTGCGGGGTATGGCTACACCTTC. As protein: CASSLVRAGYGYTF. The chain uses TRBV19 and TRBJ1-2; D gene unclear. With 5 bases removed from V and 5 bases from J, the gap between germline ends came to 15 bases. The CDR3 runs 14 residues. Germline V gives CDR1 LNHDA, CDR2 SQIVND (reference sequence).

The chain uses TRBV4-1 and TRBJ2-2; no definite D call. The germline V gene encodes CDR1 MGHRA and CDR2 YSYEKL. Trimming cost V 1 base and J 6 bases, with 15 bases left between them. This CDR3 has 16 residues. CDR3: CASSQGPTLVAGELFF. The CDR3 nucleotides are TGCGCCAGCAGCCAAGGGCCGACTCTAGTAGCCGGGGAGCTGTTTTTT.

The chain carries TRBV18 and TRBJ1-2; 12 bases are a match to TRBD1. The V gene's germline CDR1 is KGHSH and CDR2 LQKENI. V shed 0 bases, J shed 9 bases, and the junction held 2 bases outside the gene matches. The CDR3 is 14 residues long. CDR3: CASSPPGQGASYTF. The CDR3 DNA reads as TGTGCCAGCTCACCACCGGGACAGGGGGCTAGCTACACCTTC. The full variable domain, in which reference TRBV18 and TRBJ1-2 provide the parts outside the CDR3, is NAGVMQNPRHLVRRRGQEARLRCSPMKGHSHVYWYRQLPEEGLKFMVYLQKENIIDESGMPKERFSAEFPKEGPSILRIQQVVRGDSAAYFCASSPPGQGASYTFGSGTRLTVV.

The chain employs TRBV9 and TRBJ2-7; the match to TRBD2 covers 8 bases. The germline gives CDR1 SGDLS, CDR2 YYNGEE. The CDR3 spans 14 residues. The V and J ends lost 4 bases and 3 bases, in that order; junction bases with no gene match: 6. The chain's CDR3 is CASSTSGMNYEQYF. CDR3 sequence (DNA): TGTGCCAGCAGCACTAGCGGAATGAACTACGAGCAGTACTTC.

V usage is TRBV10-3 and J usage is TRBJ1-1; D remains unclear. The length of the CDR3 is 13 residues. Trimming left V 3 bases short and J 3 bases short, with 8 bases between. Germline-derived CDR1 and CDR2 are ENHRY and SYGVKD. CDR3 sequence: CAISDVEYTEAFF. The CDR3 nucleotides read TGTGCCATCAGTGATGTCGAGTACACTGAAGCTTTCTTT.

CDR3 sequence reads: CASSLSRANTEAFF. In nucleotides, the CDR3 is TGTGCCAGCAGCTTAAGCAGGGCGAACACTGAAGCTTTCTTT. The chain joins TRBV7-3 to TRBJ1-1; the D gene is possibly TRBD1 (5 bases). The germline CDR1 and CDR2 sequences are SGHTA and FQGTGA. Trimming removed 1 base from V and 1 base from J, with 7 bases in between. The CDR3 length is 14 residues.

The V and J genes are TRBV7-7 and TRBJ2-1; 7 bases fit TRBD1. Germline V CDR1 and CDR2: SSHAT, FNYEAQ (reference sequence). This CDR3 spans 14 amino acids. V shed 5 bases and J 6 bases; nucleotides not matched to a gene: 7. DNA of the CDR3: TGTGCCAGCAGCCTACAGGGGACGGTCAATGAGCAGTTCTTC. This translates into CASSLQGTVNEQFF.

This chain uses TRBV2 with TRBJ1-2; D possibly corresponds to TRBD1 (6 bases). The germline gives CDR1 SNHLY, CDR2 FYNNEI. Trimming removed 4 bases at V and 8 bases at J, with 17 bases between. This CDR3 contains 14 residues. Here the CDR3 DNA reads TGTGCCAGCAGTGTATTACAGGGAAGACGCGGCTACACCTTC. Protein product: CASSVLQGRRGYTF.

A single count supports this clone. The rearrangement links TRBV11-2 to TRBJ1-1; D is unclear. V lost 2 bases and J 6 bases, leaving 13 bases between the germline ends. The CDR3 totals 14 residues. In germline, CDR1 is SGHAT, CDR2 FQNNGV. The CDR3 reads CASSLFSGVSEAFF. DNA for the CDR3: TGTGCCAGCAGCTTATTTTCGGGAGTTTCTGAAGCTTTCTTT.

The chain recombines TRBV5-7 with TRBJ1-4, with no clear D. TRBV5-7 has ORF status, its function being uncertain. This CDR3 has 14 residues. V lost 5 bases to trimming and J lost 6 bases, with 14 bases between them. The CDR3 here is CASRLGLLYEKLFF. In DNA, the CDR3 is TGTGCCAGCAGGCTAGGTCTATTATATGAAAAACTGTTTTTT.

V gene TRBV24-1 combines with J gene TRBJ2-5; 8 nucleotides agree with TRBD1. Unmatched junction bases numbered 6, after V lost 5 bases and J lost 5 bases. This CDR3 has 14 amino acids. The germline CDR1 and CDR2 sequences are KGHDR and SFDVKD. The DNA for the CDR3 is TGTGCCACCAGTGGAGACAGGGGACGGGAGACCCAGTACTTC. This codes for CATSGDRGRETQYF.

The chain employs TRBV6-5 and TRBJ1-2; 9 nucleotides line up with TRBD1. Germline CDR1 is MNHEY and CDR2 is SVGAGI. CDR3 length equals 14 residues. V was pared by 0 bases and J by 7 bases, with 3 bases of the junction left unmatched. In DNA, the CDR3 is TGTGCCAGCAGTTACTCCGGACAGGGGATTGGCTACACCTTC. Translating gives CASSYSGQGIGYTF.

This chain joins TRBV4-2 and TRBJ2-1; a weak D match, TRBD2 (6 bases). The CDR3 spans 14 residues. CDR1 and CDR2 from the germline V gene are LGHNA and YNFKEQ. Trimming pared 1 base from V and 9 bases from J, leaving 13 bases between. The CDR3 bases are TGTGCCAGCAGCCAAGGTTCTAAGCGGGCTGAGCAGTTCTTC. It encodes CASSQGSKRAEQFF.

The V gene is TRBV7-9, the J gene TRBJ2-5; 13 bases line up with TRBD2. V shed 5 bases, J shed 5 bases, and the junction held 11 bases outside the gene matches. Germline V gene data show CDR1 as SEHNR and CDR2 as FQNEAQ (reference sequence). CDR3 length: 17 amino acids. The CDR3 here is CASSLGLAGVILETQYF. The CDR3 nucleotides read TGTGCCAGCAGCCTCGGACTAGCGGGGGTTATCTTGGAGACCCAGTACTTC.

This clone was observed a single time. V and J are TRBV9 and TRBJ2-1, with D uncertain. This CDR3 comprises 14 residues. V was cut by 0 bases and J by 10 bases, with 14 bases left in between. Germline values: CDR1 SGDLS, CDR2 YYNGEE. The CDR3 reads CASSVEMGAAEQFF. In nucleotides, the CDR3 is TGTGCCAGCAGCGTAGAGATGGGTGCGGCGGAGCAGTTCTTC. Supplemented by reference TRBV9 and TRBJ2-1, the full variable domain reads DSGVTQTPKHLITATGQRVTLRCSPRSGDLSVYWYQQSLDQGLQFLIQYYNGEERAKGNILERFSAQQFPDLHSELNLSSLELGDSALYFCASSVEMGAAEQFFGPGTRLTVL.

The J gene is TRBJ2-5, the V gene TRBV7-2; TRBD1 aligns across 8 bases. J gave up 5 bases and V 4 bases, and 6 bases lay outside the gene matches. From germline, CDR1 is SGHTA and CDR2 FQGNSA. This CDR3 has 14 residues. The CDR3 DNA is TGTGCCAGCAGCTCGGTCAGGGGGCTGGAGACCCAGTACTTC. This encodes CASSSVRGLETQYF.

The rearrangement links TRBV24-1 to TRBJ2-1; a possible D gene is TRBD2 (5 bases). The germline V gene encodes CDR1 KGHDR and CDR2 SFDVKD. Trimming took 1 base from V and 9 from J, leaving 15 bases between them. The CDR3 contains 15 residues. CDR3 loop: CATSDFTKSGSEQFF. The CDR3 DNA reads as TGTGCCACCAGTGATTTCACCAAATCGGGAAGTGAGCAGTTCTTC.